The rows below give T cell receptor beta chains drawn from one sample of a study of blood T cell repertoires in COVID-19. Profiling relied on immunoSEQ multiplex PCR, and the TCRdb table lists in-frame clones only, not all of them. The sample contains roughly 150,000 clones, roughly 88% of which appear only once. What was sequenced was peripheral blood. The origin of the receptors is a young man with acute or convalescent COVID-19. CDR3s include the opening cysteine and the closing phenylalanine or tryptophan. The D gene is left open where the match is weak. Size is omitted from some rows. Given values are once, few, many or a class for expanded clones.

V: TRBV18
D: .
J: TRBJ1-1
size: .
CDR3: CASSPQAGEAFF
DNA: TGTGCCAGCTCACCACAAGCGGGTGAAGCTTTCTTT

V: TRBV11-2
D: .
J: TRBJ2-2
size: .
CDR3: CASSPGTYNTGELFF
DNA: TGTGCCAGCAGCCCCGGGACTTATAACACCGGGGAGCTGTTTTTT

V: TRBV19
D: .
J: TRBJ1-5
size: .
CDR3: CASSIRQDQPQHF
DNA: TGTGCCAGTAGTATAAGGCAGGATCAGCCCCAGCATTTT

V: TRBV6-5
D: .
J: TRBJ1-1
size: .
CDR3: CASTPGGLNTEAFF
DNA: TGTGCCAGCACCCCTGGGGGGTTGAACACTGAAGCTTTCTTT

V: TRBV5-1
D: TRBD1
J: TRBJ1-2
size: once
CDR3: CASSVPGTGEEIHYGYTF
DNA: TGCGCCAGCAGCGTCCCCGGGACAGGTGAAGAGATCCACTATGGCTACACCTTC

V: TRBV10-3
D: TRBD1
J: TRBJ1-5
size: .
CDR3: CAISADRGNQPQHF
DNA: TGTGCCATCAGTGCTGACAGGGGCAATCAGCCCCAGCATTTT

V: TRBV3-1/TRBV3-2
D: TRBD1
J: TRBJ1-2
size: .
CDR3: CVSSQVTGKSNYGYTF
DNA: TGTGTCAGCAGCCAAGTGACAGGGAAATCTAACTATGGCTACACCTTC

V: TRBV27
D: .
J: TRBJ1-6
size: .
CDR3: CASTGGRVGSYNSPLHF
DNA: TGTGCCAGCACCGGGGGGCGGGTAGGCTCCTATAATTCACCCCTCCACTTT

V: TRBV9
D: TRBD1
J: TRBJ2-7
size: .
CDR3: CASAPGQGHGGQYF
DNA: TGTGCCAGCGCCCCGGGACAGGGTCATGGGGGGCAGTACTTC

V: TRBV11-2
D: .
J: TRBJ1-4
size: .
CDR3: CASSGGLREKLFF
DNA: TGTGCCAGCAGTGGGGGCTTAAGAGAAAAACTGTTTTTT

V: TRBV27
D: TRBD1
J: TRBJ1-2
size: once
CDR3: CASSSGQGYYGYTF
DNA: TGTGCCAGCAGCTCGGGACAGGGCTACTATGGCTACACCTTC

V: TRBV27
D: .
J: TRBJ2-7
size: .
CDR3: CASSLSRWFYEQYF
DNA: TGTGCCAGCAGTTTGTCTCGGTGGTTCTACGAGCAGTACTTC

V: TRBV11-3
D: TRBD1
J: TRBJ2-2
size: .
CDR3: CASSSSGQERTGELFF
DNA: TGTGCCAGCAGCTCGTCGGGACAGGAAAGGACCGGGGAGCTGTTTTTT

V: TRBV3-1/TRBV3-2
D: TRBD1
J: TRBJ2-2
size: .
CDR3: CASSQGLQGAGELFF
DNA: TGTGCCAGCAGCCAAGGGCTACAGGGGGCCGGGGAGCTGTTTTTT

V: TRBV18
D: .
J: TRBJ1-1
size: .
CDR3: CASSPGRVLMNTEAFF
DNA: TGTGCCAGCTCACCGGGCAGGGTACTTATGAACACTGAAGCTTTCTTT

V: TRBV10-3
D: .
J: TRBJ1-5
size: once
CDR3: CAISETGNQPQHF
DNA: TGTGCCATCAGTGAAACAGGGAATCAGCCCCAGCATTTT

V: TRBV5-1
D: .
J: TRBJ1-1
size: once
CDR3: CASSQTVMNTEAFF
DNA: TGCGCCAGCAGCCAAACAGTGATGAACACTGAAGCTTTCTTT

V: TRBV27
D: .
J: TRBJ1-1
size: .
CDR3: CASSFGGMNTEAFF
DNA: TGTGCCAGCAGTTTCGGGGGGATGAACACTGAAGCTTTCTTT

V: TRBV5-1
D: TRBD2
J: TRBJ2-7
size: .
CDR3: CASSSTLRGDEQYF
DNA: TGCGCCAGCAGCTCCACTCTACGGGGGGACGAGCAGTACTTC

V: TRBV5-1
D: TRBD1
J: TRBJ1-1
size: once
CDR3: CASSFDRGTEAFF
DNA: TGCGCCAGCAGCTTTGACAGGGGCACTGAAGCTTTCTTT

V: TRBV6-6
D: .
J: TRBJ2-1
size: .
CDR3: CASSYSGGTYNEQFF
DNA: TGTGCCAGCAGTTACTCGGGAGGCACCTACAATGAGCAGTTCTTC

V: TRBV30
D: .
J: TRBJ1-1
size: once
CDR3: CAWSVGGDAEAFF
DNA: TGTGCCTGGAGTGTAGGAGGGGACGCCGAAGCTTTCTTT

V: TRBV7-9
D: TRBD1
J: TRBJ2-1
size: once
CDR3: CASSLRQGMYNEQFF
DNA: TGTGCCAGCAGCTTACGACAGGGAATGTACAATGAGCAGTTCTTC

V: TRBV18
D: TRBD1
J: TRBJ1-1
size: .
CDR3: CASSPDRVGTEAFF
DNA: TGTGCCAGCTCACCAGACAGGGTGGGTACTGAAGCTTTCTTT

V: TRBV19
D: .
J: TRBJ1-1
size: .
CDR3: CASSIGPGGDEAFF
DNA: TGTGCCAGTAGTATTGGCCCGGGGGGAGATGAAGCTTTCTTT

V: TRBV7-9
D: .
J: TRBJ1-3
size: .
CDR3: CASSLDRENTIYF
DNA: TGTGCCAGCAGCTTAGACAGGGAGAACACCATATATTTT

V: TRBV7-8
D: .
J: TRBJ2-7
size: few
CDR3: CASSLEGGRHEQYF
DNA: TGTGCCAGCAGCTTAGAAGGGGGTAGACACGAGCAGTACTTC